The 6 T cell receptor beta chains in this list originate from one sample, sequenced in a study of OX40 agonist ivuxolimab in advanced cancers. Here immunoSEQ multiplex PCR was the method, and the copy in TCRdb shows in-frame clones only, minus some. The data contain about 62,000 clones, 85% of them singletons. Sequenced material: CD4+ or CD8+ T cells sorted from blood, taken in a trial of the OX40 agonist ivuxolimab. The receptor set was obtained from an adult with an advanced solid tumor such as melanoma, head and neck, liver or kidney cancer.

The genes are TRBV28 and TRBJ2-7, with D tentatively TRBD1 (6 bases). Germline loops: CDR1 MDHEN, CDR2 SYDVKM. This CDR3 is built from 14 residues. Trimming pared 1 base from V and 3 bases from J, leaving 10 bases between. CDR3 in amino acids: CASSLSGDNYEQYF. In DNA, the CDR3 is TGTGCCAGCAGTTTATCAGGGGACAACTACGAGCAGTACTTC. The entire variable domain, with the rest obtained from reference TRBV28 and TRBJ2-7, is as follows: DVKVTQSSRYLVKRTGEKVFLECVQDMDHENMFWYRQDPGLGLRLIYFSYDVKMKEKGDIPEGYSVSREKKERFSLILESASTNQTSMYLCASSLSGDNYEQYFGPGTRLTVT.

The CDR3 spells CASSSGSRETQYF. Here the CDR3 DNA reads TGTGCCAGCAGTTCGGGTTCTAGAGAGACCCAGTACTTC. The chain has TRBV28 and TRBJ2-5, with D hard to call. Trimming pared 4 bases from V and 4 bases from J, leaving 10 bases between. Germline V gives CDR1 MDHEN, CDR2 SYDVKM. There are 13 residues in the CDR3.

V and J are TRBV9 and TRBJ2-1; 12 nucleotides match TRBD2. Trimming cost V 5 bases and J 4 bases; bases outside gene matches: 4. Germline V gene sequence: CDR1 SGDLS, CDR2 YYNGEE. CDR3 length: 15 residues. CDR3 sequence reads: CASSATSGGYNEQFF. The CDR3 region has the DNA TGTGCCAGCAGTGCGACTAGCGGGGGATACAATGAGCAGTTCTTC.

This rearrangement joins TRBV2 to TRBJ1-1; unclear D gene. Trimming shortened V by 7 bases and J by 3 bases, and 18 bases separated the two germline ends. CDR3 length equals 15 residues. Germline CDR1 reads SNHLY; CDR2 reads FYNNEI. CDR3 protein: CASTPQPRRDTEAFF. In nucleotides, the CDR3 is TGTGCCAGCACGCCGCAGCCGAGGCGGGACACTGAAGCTTTCTTT.

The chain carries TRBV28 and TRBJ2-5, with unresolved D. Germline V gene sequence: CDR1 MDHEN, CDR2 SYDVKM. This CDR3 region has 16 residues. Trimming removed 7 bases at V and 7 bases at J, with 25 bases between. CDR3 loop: CASTSVGPPPHGTQYF. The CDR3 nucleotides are TGTGCCAGCACCTCAGTCGGACCGCCGCCCCATGGGACCCAGTACTTC.

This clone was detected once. DNA for the CDR3: TGTGCCAGCAGCCCCGGGGACTCTTACGAGCAGTACTTC. Protein sequence: CASSPGDSYEQYF. The chain joins TRBV11-2 to TRBJ2-7, with TRBD2 as a possible D gene (6 bases). Germline V gives CDR1 SGHAT, CDR2 FQNNGV. V was clipped by 5 bases and J by 4 bases, with 12 bases between them. The CDR3 extends over 13 amino acids.